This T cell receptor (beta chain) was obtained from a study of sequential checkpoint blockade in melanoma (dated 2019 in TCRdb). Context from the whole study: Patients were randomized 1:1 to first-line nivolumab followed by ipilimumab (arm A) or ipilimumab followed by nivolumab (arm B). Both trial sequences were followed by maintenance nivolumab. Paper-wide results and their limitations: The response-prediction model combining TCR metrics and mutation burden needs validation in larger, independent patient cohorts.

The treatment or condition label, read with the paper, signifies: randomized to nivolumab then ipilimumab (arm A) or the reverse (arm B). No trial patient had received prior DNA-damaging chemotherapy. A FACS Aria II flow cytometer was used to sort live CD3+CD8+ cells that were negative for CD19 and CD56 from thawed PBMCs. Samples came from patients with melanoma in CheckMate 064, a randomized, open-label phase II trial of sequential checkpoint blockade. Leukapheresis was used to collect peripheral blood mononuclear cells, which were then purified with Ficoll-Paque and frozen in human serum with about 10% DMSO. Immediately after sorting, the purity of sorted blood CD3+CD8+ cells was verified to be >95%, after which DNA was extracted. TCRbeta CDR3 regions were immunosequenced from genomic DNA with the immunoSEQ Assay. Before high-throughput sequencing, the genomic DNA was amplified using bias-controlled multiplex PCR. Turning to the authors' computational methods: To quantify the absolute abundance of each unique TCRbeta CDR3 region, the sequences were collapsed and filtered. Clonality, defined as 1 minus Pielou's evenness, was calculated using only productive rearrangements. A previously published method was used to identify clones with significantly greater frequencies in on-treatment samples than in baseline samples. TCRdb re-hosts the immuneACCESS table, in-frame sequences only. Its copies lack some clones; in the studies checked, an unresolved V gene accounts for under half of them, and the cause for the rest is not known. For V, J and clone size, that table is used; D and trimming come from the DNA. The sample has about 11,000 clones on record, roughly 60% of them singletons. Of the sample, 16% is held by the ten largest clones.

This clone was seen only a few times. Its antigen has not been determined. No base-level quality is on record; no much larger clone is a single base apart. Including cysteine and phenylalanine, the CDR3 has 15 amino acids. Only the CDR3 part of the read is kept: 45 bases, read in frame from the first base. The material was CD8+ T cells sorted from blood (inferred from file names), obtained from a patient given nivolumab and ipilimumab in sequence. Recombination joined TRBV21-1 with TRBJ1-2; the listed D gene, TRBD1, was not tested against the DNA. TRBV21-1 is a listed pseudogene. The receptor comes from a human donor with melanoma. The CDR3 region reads CASSPYRAILWTYTF. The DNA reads TGTGCCAGCAGTCCGTACAGGGCGATCTTATGGACCTACACCTTC.